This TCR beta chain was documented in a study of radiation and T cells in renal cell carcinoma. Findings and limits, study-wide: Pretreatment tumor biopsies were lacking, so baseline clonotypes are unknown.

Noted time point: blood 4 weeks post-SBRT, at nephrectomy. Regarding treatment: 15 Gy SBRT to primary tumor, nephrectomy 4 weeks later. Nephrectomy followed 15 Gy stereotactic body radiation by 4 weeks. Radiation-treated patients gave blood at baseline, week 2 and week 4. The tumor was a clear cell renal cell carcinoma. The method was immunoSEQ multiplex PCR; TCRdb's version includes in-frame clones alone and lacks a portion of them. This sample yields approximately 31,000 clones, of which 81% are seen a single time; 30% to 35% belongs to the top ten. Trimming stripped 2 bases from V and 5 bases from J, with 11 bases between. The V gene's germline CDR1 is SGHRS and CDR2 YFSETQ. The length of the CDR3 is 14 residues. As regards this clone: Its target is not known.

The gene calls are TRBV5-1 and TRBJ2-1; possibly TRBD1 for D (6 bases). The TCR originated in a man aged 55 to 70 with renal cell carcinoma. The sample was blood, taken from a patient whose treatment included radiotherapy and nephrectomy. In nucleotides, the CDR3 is TGCGCCAGCAGCTTCCGGACAGCGAACAATGAGCAGTTCTTC. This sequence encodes CASSFRTANNEQFF.